This T cell receptor (beta chain) was observed in a study of long-term antiretroviral therapy in people with HIV. Study findings and constraints: Narrower CDR3 length ranges marked HIV repertoires relative to controls.

At survey level, the immunoSEQ assay was run in its v3.0 version. The assay was immunoSEQ multiplex PCR, and TCRdb's table has in-frame clones only and misses some. The sample records about 19,000 clones, over 65% being singletons. Germline V gives CDR1 SGHDN, CDR2 FVKESK. Trimming pared 4 bases from V and 0 bases from J, leaving 15 bases between. The CDR3 totals 16 residues. As to this clone: The target antigen is unknown.

The specimen comprised unsorted PBMCs, sampled 0.5 years before starting antiretroviral therapy. The source of this sequence is a woman between 50 and 59 years old with HIV. V and J are TRBV14 and TRBJ1-1; D not resolved. The CDR3 region is CASSPRASRMNTEAFF. The CDR3 DNA is TGTGCCAGCAGCCCTCGGGCATCCCGTATGAACACTGAAGCTTTCTTT.